The clone carrying this TCR beta chain has more than one count but fewer than ten. The antigen is not known. Germline V CDR1 and CDR2: SGDLS, YYNGEE. Between the trimmed V and J ends, which lost 4 bases and 7 bases, there was a span of 20 bases. This CDR3 region has 16 residues. The source of the sample is a study of OX40 agonist ivuxolimab in advanced cancers. The study's findings and limits: Also present in some nonresponders was a low level of normalized T-cell clonal expansion.

The table came from immunoSEQ multiplex PCR; TCRdb's copy has only in-frame clones and leaves some out. In the table there are roughly 75,000 clones, 86% of which are singletons. This TCR came from an adult with an advanced solid tumor such as melanoma, head and neck, liver or kidney cancer. The J gene is TRBJ2-2, the V gene TRBV9; D possibly corresponds to TRBD2 (7 bases). The sequences come from CD4+ or CD8+ T cells sorted from blood, collected in a trial of the OX40 agonist ivuxolimab. DNA for the CDR3: TGTGCCAGCAGCCCCGCGGGGGCGCGGCGAGTCGGGGAGCTGTTTTTT. Amino acids: CASSPAGARRVGELFF.